This T cell receptor beta chain was captured by sequencing in a study of CD8 T cells in Susac syndrome. About the research overall: Treatment at blood withdrawal was none, corticosteroids, or intravenous immunoglobulin alone in Susac syndrome patients.

cDNA came from about 0.5 to 1 ug RNA primed by random hexamers. Amplification of TCR beta CDR3 was carried out by immunoSEQ multiplex PCR, which covered 54 Vbeta and 13 Jbeta segments. TCRdb processed the immunoSEQ multiplex PCR reads anew with MiXCR; each CDR3 protein has one entry. The profile shows under 200,000 distinct CDR3 sequences, roughly 90% of them singletons. CD8+ and CD4+ blood T cells underwent TCR beta sequencing. Patients with Susac syndrome met diagnostic criteria defined recently for definite or probable disease. V lost 5 bases and J lost 6; bases outside the gene matches: 6. The germline CDR1 and CDR2 sequences are MNHEY and SVGAGI. The length of the CDR3 is 13 residues.

This receptor was taken from a human donor with Susac syndrome. The chain carries TRBV6-5 and TRBJ1-2; 7 nucleotides match TRBD1. Specimen: CD4+ T cells from PBMCs. Here the CDR3 reads CASSMAGGDGYTF. Here the CDR3 DNA reads TGTGCCAGCAGTATGGCAGGGGGTGATGGCTACACCTTC.